This T cell receptor (beta chain) was observed in a study of T-cell memory formation after mild COVID-19. Overall study context: Largely, the TCR clusters proved donor specific.

5'RACE with constant-segment primers built TCRalpha and TCRbeta cDNA libraries with UMIs. TCRdb analysed the 5' RACE reads with MiXCR anew, one entry per CDR3 protein. The data hold some 300,000 distinct CDR3 sequences, with around 20% observed a single time. Germline values: CDR1 MNHEY, CDR2 SVGEGT. Trimming left V 5 bases short and J 3 bases short, with 17 bases between. The CDR3 extends over 16 amino acids. This chain joins TRBV6-2 or TRBV6-3 and TRBJ2-1; tentative D call: TRBD1 (6 bases). The sample consisted of PBMCs or a T cell subset sorted from them (not recorded which). The sequence was collected from a man younger than 35 who had mild COVID-19 (a few samples of this study predate the infection). Cell type and time point are not known. CDR3 sequence (DNA): TGTGCCAGCAGTCCGTCGGACAGATCCTTCTACAATGAGCAGTTCTTC. Amino acids: CASSPSDRSFYNEQFF.